This record looks at one T cell receptor beta chain sequence and its context. Sequencing was performed with immunoSEQ multiplex PCR; in TCRdb, only in-frame clones are kept and a portion is missing. Counted here are around 130,000 clones, around 87% occurring once; the ten biggest clones make up 3.5% to 4.5%. Germline CDR1 is LGHDT and CDR2 is YNNKEL (reference sequence). V was shortened by 5 bases and J by 1 base, with 16 bases between the two germline ends. This CDR3 is 16 amino acids long. This record comes from a study of blood T cell repertoires in COVID-19. Study-level background: The study drew acute and convalescent COVID-19 samples from the United States, Italy and Spain. T cells, B-cell-depleted T cells, or PBMCs provided the cDNA or gDNA that served as material.

The origin of this receptor is a woman aged 60 to 75 with acute or convalescent COVID-19. The V call is TRBV3-1 (or the pseudogene TRBV3-2), the J call TRBJ2-3; possibly TRBD2 for D (6 bases). Sequenced: peripheral blood. The CDR3 sequence: CASSDPGGSGTDTQYF. CDR3 sequence (DNA): TGTGCCAGCAGCGACCCTGGAGGGAGTGGCACAGATACGCAGTATTTT.